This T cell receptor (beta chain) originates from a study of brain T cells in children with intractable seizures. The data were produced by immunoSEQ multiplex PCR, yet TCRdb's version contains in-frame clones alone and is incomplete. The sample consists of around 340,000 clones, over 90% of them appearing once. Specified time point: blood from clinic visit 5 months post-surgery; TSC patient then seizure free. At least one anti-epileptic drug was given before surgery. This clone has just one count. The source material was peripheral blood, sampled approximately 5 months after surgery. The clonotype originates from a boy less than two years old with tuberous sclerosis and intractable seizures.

As DNA, the CDR3 is TGTGCCAGCAGTCGGGGGGGGCATGAGCAGTTCTTC. Translation: CASSRGGHEQFF. The rearrangement links TRBV11-3 to TRBJ2-1; 8 nucleotides line up with TRBD2. V was pared by 6 bases and J by 8 bases, with 3 bases of the junction left unmatched. Germline V lookup: CDR1 SGHNT, CDR2 YENEEA. The CDR3 is 12 amino acids.